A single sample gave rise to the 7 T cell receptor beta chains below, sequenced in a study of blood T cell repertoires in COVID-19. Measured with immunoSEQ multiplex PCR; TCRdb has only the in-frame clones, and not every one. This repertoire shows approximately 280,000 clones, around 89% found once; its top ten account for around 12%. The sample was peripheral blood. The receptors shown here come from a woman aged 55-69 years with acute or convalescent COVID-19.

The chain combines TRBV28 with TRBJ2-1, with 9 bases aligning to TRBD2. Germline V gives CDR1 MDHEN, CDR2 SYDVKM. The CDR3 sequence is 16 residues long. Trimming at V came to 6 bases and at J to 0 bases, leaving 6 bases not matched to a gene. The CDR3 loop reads CASSSYSGSSYNEQFF. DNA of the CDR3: TGTGCCAGCAGCTCATATAGCGGGAGCTCCTACAATGAGCAGTTCTTC.

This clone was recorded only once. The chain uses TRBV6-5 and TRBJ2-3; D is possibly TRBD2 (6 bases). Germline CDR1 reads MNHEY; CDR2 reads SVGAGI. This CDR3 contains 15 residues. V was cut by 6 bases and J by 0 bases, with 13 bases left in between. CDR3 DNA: TGTGCCAGCAGACTAGCTGCCCTTAGCACAGATACGCAGTATTTT. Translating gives CASRLAALSTDTQYF.

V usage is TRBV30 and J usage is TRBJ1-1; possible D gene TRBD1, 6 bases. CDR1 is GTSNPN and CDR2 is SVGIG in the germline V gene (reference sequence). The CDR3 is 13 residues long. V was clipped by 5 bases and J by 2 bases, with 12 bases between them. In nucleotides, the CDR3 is TGTGCCTGGTCGAAACAGGGTAACACTGAAGCTTTCTTT. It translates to CAWSKQGNTEAFF.

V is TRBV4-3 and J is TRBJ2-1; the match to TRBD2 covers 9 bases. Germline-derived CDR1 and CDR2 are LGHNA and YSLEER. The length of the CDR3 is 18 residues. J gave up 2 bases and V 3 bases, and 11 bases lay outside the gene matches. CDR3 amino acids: CASSQDRGTSRTYNEQFF. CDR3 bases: TGCGCCAGCAGCCAGGACCGTGGGACTAGCAGGACCTACAATGAGCAGTTCTTC.

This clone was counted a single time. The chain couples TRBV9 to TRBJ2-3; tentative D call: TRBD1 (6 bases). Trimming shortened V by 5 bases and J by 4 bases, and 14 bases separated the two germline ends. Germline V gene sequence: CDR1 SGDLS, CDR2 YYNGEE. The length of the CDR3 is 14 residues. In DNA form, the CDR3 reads TGTGCCAGCAGTTCTGGACAGATTCCAGATACGCAGTATTTT. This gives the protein CASSSGQIPDTQYF. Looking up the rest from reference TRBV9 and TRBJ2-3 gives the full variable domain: DSGVTQTPKHLITATGQRVTLRCSPRSGDLSVYWYQQSLDQGLQFLIQYYNGEERAKGNILERFSAQQFPDLHSELNLSSLELGDSALYFCASSSGQIPDTQYFGPGTRLTVL.

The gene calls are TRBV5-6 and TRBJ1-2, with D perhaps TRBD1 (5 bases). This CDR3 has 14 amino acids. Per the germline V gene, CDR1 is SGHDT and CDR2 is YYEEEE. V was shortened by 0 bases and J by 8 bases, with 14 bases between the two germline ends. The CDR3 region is CASSLGDSSRGYTF. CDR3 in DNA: TGTGCCAGCAGCTTGGGGGACTCCTCTCGCGGCTACACCTTC.

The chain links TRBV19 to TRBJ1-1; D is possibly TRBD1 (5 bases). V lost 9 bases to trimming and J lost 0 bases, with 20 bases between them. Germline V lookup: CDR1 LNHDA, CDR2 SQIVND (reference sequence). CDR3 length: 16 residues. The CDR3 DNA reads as TGTGCCAGCCGGAATAGGGGTCGAAGAATGAACACTGAAGCTTTCTTT. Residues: CASRNRGRRMNTEAFF.